This TCR beta chain was captured by sequencing in a study of beta chain features in type 1 diabetes. Study-level information: The patient and healthy donor groups were comparable for age, gender and cell yields. Whole-study findings and limits: Unsettled here was the matter of whether HLA type influences TCRB rearrangement. Within the patient group, naive, central memory and Treg TCRB repertoires appeared more similar to each other than within healthy donors. All four CD4+ subsets from Type 1 diabetes patients carried moderately but significantly shorter TCRB CDR3s.

With 10 bases clipped from V and 8 bases from J, the junction kept 7 bases outside the gene matches. Per the germline V gene, CDR1 is LNHDA and CDR2 is SQIVND (reference sequence). The length of the CDR3 is 11 residues. Investigators reverse transcribed all isolated RNA, so they sequenced expressed TCRB transcripts. Using immunoSEQ multiplex PCR, the repertoire was profiled, and TCRdb retains in-frame clones only, with some absent. Among approximately 260,000 clones listed, about a fifth were seen once. A few counts support this clone. Its matching antigen is unknown. The sample consisted of naive CD4+ T cells from blood. J is TRBJ1-2 and V is TRBV19, with 7 bases lining up with TRBD1. The clonotype originates from a woman aged 40 to 55 with type 1 diabetes. CDR3 sequence: CATQDRSGYTF. The CDR3 coding sequence is TGTGCCACCCAGGACAGGTCGGGCTACACCTTC. The entire variable domain, with the rest obtained from reference TRBV19 and TRBJ1-2, is as follows: DGGITQSPKYLFRKEGQNVTLSCEQNLNHDAMYWYRQDPGQGLRLIYYSQIVNDFQKGDIAEGYSVSREKKESFPLTVTSAQKNPTAFYLCATQDRSGYTFGSGTRLTVV.